These 28 T cell receptor beta chains were all obtained from the same sample, sequenced in a study of shared clonotypes between healthy human individuals. Assay used: immunoSEQ multiplex PCR; TCRdb lists only in-frame clones, some missing. This repertoire shows 550,000 to 600,000 clones, 98% found once; its top ten account for 0.3%. Selected positively for CCR7 and CD45RO-negative, naive CD8 cells excluded terminally differentiated effector memory CD45RA+ cells. The sequencing sample was made of naive CD8+ T cells sorted from blood. The receptors come from a man under 40 in good health.

The J gene is TRBJ1-2, the V gene TRBV13; 7 nucleotides align to TRBD1. The CDR3 consists of 12 residues. CDR1 is PRHDT, CDR2 FYEKMQ, per germline (reference sequence). The V gene end was trimmed by 3 bases and the J gene end by 6 bases; junction bases not matched to a gene: 1. CDR3 DNA: TGTGCCAGCAGCTTCGGGACAGATGGCTACACCTTC. It codes for CASSFGTDGYTF.

The chain uses TRBV6-1 and TRBJ2-7, with D tentatively TRBD2 (5 bases). Germline CDR1 and CDR2: MNHNS and SASEGT. There are 11 residues in the CDR3. V shed 6 bases and J shed 2 bases, with 5 bases lying between them. The CDR3, as DNA: TGTGCCAGCAGGACTACCTACGAGCAGTACTTC. Translation: CASRTTYEQYF.

This chain connects TRBV7-8 to TRBJ2-3; 11 nucleotides line up with TRBD2. CDR1 and CDR2 from the germline V gene are SGHVS and FQNEAQ. This CDR3 spans 15 amino acids. The junction had 10 bases not matched to a gene; V was cut back by 6 bases and J by 8 bases. The CDR3 DNA reads as TGTGCCAGCAGACCACTAGCGGGAGAAGTGGGTACGCAGTATTTT. Amino acids: CASRPLAGEVGTQYF. Variable domain in full (rest from reference TRBV7-8 and TRBJ2-3): GAGVSQSPRYKVAKRGQDVALRCDPISGHVSLFWYQQALGQGPEFLTYFQNEAQLDKSGLPSDRFFAERPEGSVSTLKIQRTQQEDSAVYLCASRPLAGEVGTQYFGPGTRLTVL.

This chain joins TRBV9 and TRBJ1-2, with a weak D call TRBD1 (6 bases). V was clipped by 5 bases and J by 8 bases, with 13 bases between them. CDR3 length equals 12 residues. Germline lookup yields CDR1 SGDLS and CDR2 YYNGEE. The CDR3 DNA follows: TGTGCCAGCAGGAACAGGGAATCGGGCTACACCTTC. Protein sequence: CASRNRESGYTF. Full variable domain (remainder filled in from reference TRBV9 and TRBJ1-2): DSGVTQTPKHLITATGQRVTLRCSPRSGDLSVYWYQQSLDQGLQFLIQYYNGEERAKGNILERFSAQQFPDLHSELNLSSLELGDSALYFCASRNRESGYTFGSGTRLTVV.

This clone was detected only once. This rearrangement joins TRBV15 to TRBJ1-2; no reliable D call. Germline-derived CDR1 and CDR2 are LNHNV and YYDKDF (reference sequence). This CDR3 is built from 15 residues. Deletions cut 7 bases from V and 2 bases from J, with 17 bases between. CDR3: CATMGDEALNYGYTF. CDR3 bases: TGTGCCACCATGGGAGACGAAGCCCTAAACTATGGCTACACCTTC.

CDR3 coding DNA: TGTGCCAGCAGGCCGGGGGGCACAGATACGCAGTATTTT. Protein: CASRPGGTDTQYF. The gene calls are TRBV7-9 and TRBJ2-3; perhaps TRBD2 as D (6 bases). The CDR3 extends over 13 amino acids. Germline CDR1 reads SEHNR; CDR2 reads FQNEAQ (reference sequence). The V and J ends lost 6 bases and 1 base respectively, with 8 bases between them.

CDR3 loop: CASSLKGRLYEQYF. The DNA for the CDR3 is TGTGCCAGCAGTTTAAAAGGACGCCTCTACGAGCAGTACTTC. The chain combines TRBV27 with TRBJ2-7, with D unclear. Trimming stripped 2 bases from V and 3 bases from J, with 11 bases between. This CDR3 comprises 14 residues. The germline V gene encodes CDR1 MNHEY and CDR2 SMNVEV (reference sequence).

The rearrangement uses TRBV27 and TRBJ2-1; weak D call: TRBD2 (5 bases). The V and J ends lost 6 bases and 2 bases respectively, with 14 bases between them. The CDR3 extends over 15 amino acids. Germline V gene sequence: CDR1 MNHEY, CDR2 SMNVEV (reference sequence). The CDR3 nucleotides read TGTGCCAGCAGGGGGATACTAGGGACCTACAATGAGCAGTTCTTC. Encoded protein: CASRGILGTYNEQFF.

The genes are TRBV7-9 and TRBJ1-2; unclear D gene. Germline V gene data show CDR1 as SEHNR and CDR2 as FQNEAQ (reference sequence). Trimming shortened V by 2 bases and J by 1 base, and 8 bases separated the two germline ends. CDR3 length: 14 residues. The CDR3, as DNA: TGTGCCAGCAGCTTACCGGGGATTAACTATGGCTACACCTTC. It translates to CASSLPGINYGYTF.

The gene calls are TRBV6-5 and TRBJ2-7; 7 bases are a match to TRBD1. The CDR3 is made up of 13 amino acids. V lost 4 bases, J lost 7 bases, and 7 bases stayed unmatched. CDR1 is MNHEY, CDR2 SVGAGI, per germline. CDR3 nucleotide sequence: TGTGCCAGCAGTTGCTTGATGACAGGGGAGCAGTACTTC. Translation gives CASSCLMTGEQYF.

The CDR3 spells CASAAENYGYTF. DNA of the CDR3: TGTGCCAGCGCAGCAGAAAACTATGGCTACACCTTC. The gene calls are TRBV2 and TRBJ1-2; no reliable D call. V was cut by 8 bases and J by 2 bases, with 9 bases left in between. CDR3 length: 12 residues. Germline values: CDR1 SNHLY, CDR2 FYNNEI.

This rearrangement joins TRBV4-3 to TRBJ2-1; weak D call: TRBD2 (6 bases). Trimming left V 5 bases short and J 9 bases short, with 14 bases between. The germline V gene has CDR1 LGHNA and CDR2 YSLEER. This CDR3 has 13 residues. CDR3 bases: TGCGCCAGCAGCGGACGGGGGACGGTTGAGCAGTTCTTC. Amino acids: CASSGRGTVEQFF.

The chain employs TRBV7-6 and TRBJ2-1; no definite D call. There are 14 residues in the CDR3. Germline V gene sequence: CDR1 SGHVS, CDR2 FNYEAQ. V lost 4 bases, J lost 4 bases, and 11 bases lay in between. CDR3 in DNA: TGTGCCAGCAGCTCCCCGTTTGGTTACAATGAGCAGTTCTTC. Translation: CASSSPFGYNEQFF.

The gene calls are TRBV11-2 and TRBJ1-5; D may be TRBD1 (5 bases). The CDR3 runs to 15 residues. The germline V gene encodes CDR1 SGHAT and CDR2 FQNNGV. V lost 3 bases, J lost 3 bases, and 12 bases lay in between. The CDR3 region is CASSLGGNDNQPQHF. CDR3 DNA: TGTGCCAGCAGCTTGGGGGGGAATGACAATCAGCCCCAGCATTTT.

This clone was seen just once. The same CDR3 arises from other DNA sequences in this sample as well. CDR3 amino acids: CASGGGNQPQHF. The CDR3 nucleotides read TGTGCCAGTGGAGGGGGCAATCAGCCCCAGCATTTT. The V call is TRBV9, the J call TRBJ1-5, with D possibly TRBD1 on 5 matching bases. CDR1 and CDR2 (germline): SGDLS, YYNGEE. Between the trimmed V and J ends, which lost 8 bases and 2 bases, there was a span of 8 bases. This CDR3 is built from 12 residues.

The V gene is TRBV4-1, the J gene TRBJ2-1; the D gene is possibly TRBD2 (5 bases). The V end lost 3 bases, the J end lost 6 bases, and 9 bases lay between the germline ends. This CDR3 comprises 13 residues. Germline V gene lookup returns CDR1 MGHRA and CDR2 YSYEKL. CDR3 amino acids: CASSHELGNEQFF. CDR3 sequence (DNA): TGCGCCAGCAGCCACGAACTAGGCAATGAGCAGTTCTTC.

The chain carries TRBV14 and TRBJ1-2; D might be TRBD1 (5 bases). V lost 1 base and J 7 bases, leaving 13 bases between the germline ends. The CDR3 has 14 amino acids. Germline CDR1 is SGHDN and CDR2 is FVKESK. CDR3 sequence reads: CASSQVQGLSGYTF. The CDR3 DNA reads TGTGCCAGCAGCCAAGTTCAGGGTTTAAGTGGCTACACCTTC.

The genes are TRBV7-9 and TRBJ2-1; no definite D call. Germline values: CDR1 SEHNR, CDR2 FQNEAQ (reference sequence). The CDR3 consists of 18 residues. The V gene lost 4 bases and the J gene lost 9 bases, with 28 bases spanning the gap. The CDR3, as DNA: TGTGCCAGCAGCTCTCCTGCAGGCCTCCTGCCCCCTTACGGTGAGCAGTTCTTC. Translated, it gives CASSSPAGLLPPYGEQFF.

The chain employs TRBV13 and TRBJ2-7; D unresolved. This CDR3 has 13 amino acids. V was trimmed by 2 bases and J by 5 bases, leaving 10 bases between them. Germline CDR1 and CDR2: PRHDT and FYEKMQ (reference sequence). CDR3: CASSLSFLDEQYF. The CDR3 coding sequence is TGTGCCAGCAGCTTATCCTTTTTGGACGAGCAGTACTTC. Drawing the rest from reference TRBV13 and TRBJ2-7, the complete variable domain is AAGVIQSPRHLIKEKRETATLKCYPIPRHDTVYWYQQGPGQDPQFLISFYEKMQSDKGSIPDRFSAQQFSDYHSELNMSSLELGDSALYFCASSLSFLDEQYFGPGTRLTVT.

This chain joins TRBV2 and TRBJ2-5; D is tentatively TRBD1 or TRBD2 (5 bases each). Germline V gives CDR1 SNHLY, CDR2 FYNNEI. The CDR3 runs to 12 residues. V lost 4 bases and J lost 5, with 8 bases in between. In nucleotides, the CDR3 is TGTGCCAGCAGTGGGTGGGGGGAGACCCAGTACTTC. This gives the protein CASSGWGETQYF.

The J gene is TRBJ1-1, the V gene TRBV9; D possibly corresponds to TRBD1 (5 bases). Trimming removed 0 bases from V and 1 base from J, with 10 bases in between. Germline V CDR1 and CDR2: SGDLS, YYNGEE. The CDR3 runs to 15 residues. CDR3 sequence (DNA): TGTGCCAGCAGCGTAGAGGGGACCCCGAACACTGAAGCTTTCTTT. It codes for CASSVEGTPNTEAFF.

The V and J genes are TRBV7-9 and TRBJ1-2; 9 bases agree with TRBD1. Germline CDR1 is SEHNR and CDR2 is FQNEAQ (reference sequence). J lost 8 bases, V lost 1 base, and 5 bases had no gene match. The CDR3 contains 14 residues. CDR3 sequence: CASSLGTGESGYTF. The CDR3 region has the DNA TGTGCCAGCAGCTTAGGGACAGGGGAGAGCGGCTACACCTTC.

The V call is TRBV27, the J call TRBJ2-1, with 8 bases fitting TRBD2. CDR3 length equals 14 residues. V lost 6 bases and J lost 12; bases outside the gene matches: 13. CDR1 and CDR2 from the germline V gene are MNHEY and SMNVEV (reference sequence). The CDR3 sequence is CASSPLRTSSGQFF. DNA for the CDR3: TGTGCCAGCAGCCCACTCCGGACTAGCTCGGGGCAGTTCTTC.

The chain has TRBV29-1 and TRBJ2-3; maybe TRBD1 (6 bases). CDR1 is SQVTM, CDR2 ANQGSEA, per germline. V lost 6 bases and J lost 4, with 17 bases in between. CDR3 size: 14 residues. The CDR3 DNA reads as TGCAGCGTCCCCAGGGCAGGGGATCCAGATACGCAGTATTTT. It encodes CSVPRAGDPDTQYF.

The gene calls are TRBV29-1 and TRBJ2-1; D ambiguous. V dropped 0 bases and J dropped 15 bases, with 18 bases sitting between them. The CDR3 has 13 amino acids. CDR1 is SQVTM and CDR2 is ANQGSEA in the germline V gene. CDR3 nucleotide sequence: TGCAGCGTTGAAGAGCGTGGCCCTACACAGACGTTCTTC. Translating it yields CSVEERGPTQTFF.

J is TRBJ1-1 and V is TRBV14; D call uncertain. CDR1 and CDR2 (germline): SGHDN, FVKESK. The CDR3 runs to 13 residues. V gave up 4 bases and J gave up 1 base, with 7 bases separating them. The DNA of the CDR3 is TGTGCCAGCAGCCGAACGTGGAACACTGAAGCTTTCTTT. Its translation is CASSRTWNTEAFF. The whole variable domain, remainder taken from reference TRBV14 and TRBJ1-1, is EAGVTQFPSHSVIEKGQTVTLRCDPISGHDNLYWYRRVMGKEIKFLLHFVKESKQDESGMPNNRFLAERTGGTYSTLKVQPAELEDSGVYFCASSRTWNTEAFFGQGTRLTVV.

This clone is a singleton in its sample. The chain carries TRBV4-3 and TRBJ2-4; perhaps TRBD2 as D (5 bases). V shed 4 bases and J shed 3 bases, with 10 bases lying between them. The germline V gene encodes CDR1 LGHNA and CDR2 YSLEER. There are 14 residues in the CDR3. The CDR3 DNA reads TGCGCCAGCAGCCTGGGCCGGGGCAAAAACATTCAGTACTTC. Protein product: CASSLGRGKNIQYF.

CDR3 protein: CASRSGTNEKLFF. In DNA, the CDR3 is TGTGCCAGCCGGTCGGGAACTAATGAAAAACTGTTTTTT. The chain uses TRBV27 and TRBJ1-4; D is undetermined. The germline V and J ends were trimmed by 8 bases and 1 base, with 8 bases remaining between them. The CDR3 is 13 residues long. Germline CDR1 MNHEY, CDR2 SMNVEV (reference sequence).